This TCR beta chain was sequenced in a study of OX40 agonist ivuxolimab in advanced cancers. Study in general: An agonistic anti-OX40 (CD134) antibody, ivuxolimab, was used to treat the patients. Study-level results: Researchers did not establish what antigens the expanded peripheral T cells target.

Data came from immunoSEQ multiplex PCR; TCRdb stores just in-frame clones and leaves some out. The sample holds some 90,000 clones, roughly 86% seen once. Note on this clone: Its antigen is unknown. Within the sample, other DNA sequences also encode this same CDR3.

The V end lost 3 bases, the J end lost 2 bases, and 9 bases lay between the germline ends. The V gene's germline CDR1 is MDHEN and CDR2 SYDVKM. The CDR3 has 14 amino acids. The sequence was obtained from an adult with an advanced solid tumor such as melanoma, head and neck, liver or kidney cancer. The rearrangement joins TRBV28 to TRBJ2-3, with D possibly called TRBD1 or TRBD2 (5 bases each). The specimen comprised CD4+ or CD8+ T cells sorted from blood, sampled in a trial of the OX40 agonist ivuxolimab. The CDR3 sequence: CASSFSGTTDTQYF. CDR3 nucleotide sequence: TGTGCCAGCAGTTTCTCGGGGACCACAGATACGCAGTATTTT. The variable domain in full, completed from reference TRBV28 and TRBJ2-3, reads DVKVTQSSRYLVKRTGEKVFLECVQDMDHENMFWYRQDPGLGLRLIYFSYDVKMKEKGDIPEGYSVSREKKERFSLILESASTNQTSMYLCASSFSGTTDTQYFGPGTRLTVL.